This is a list of T cell receptor beta chains from one sample in a study of response to subunit inactivated influenza vaccine. TCRdb reprocessed the RT-PCR reads via MiXCR and lists one record per CDR3 protein. Seen here are 500,000 to 600,000 distinct CDR3 sequences, 10% to 15% observed once, and the top ten hold 13%. The specimen was PBMCs from blood, collected roughly 48 days after vaccination. The receptor set was obtained from a man aged 50 or older who received an inactivated influenza vaccine. CDR3s include the opening cysteine and the closing phenylalanine or tryptophan. The D gene is left open where the match is weak. The size entry is marked missing in some rows and otherwise reads once, few, many or a size class.

D: TRBD1
V: TRBV10-1
J: TRBJ1-6
size: few
DNA: TGCGCCAGCCCAAGACAGGGCAATGGATCCTATAATTCACCCCTCCACTTT
CDR3: CASPRQGNGSYNSPLHF

D: NA
V: TRBV5-3
J: TRBJ2-5
size: NA
DNA: TGTGCCAGGGGCCCCAGGCCCGGGGGAGGAGAGACCCAGTACTTC
CDR3: CARGPRPGGGETQYF

D: TRBD2
V: TRBV5-1
J: TRBJ2-3
size: many
DNA: TGCGCCAGCAGCTTGACTAGCGGGAGTCTTATGGATACGCAGTATTTT
CDR3: CASSLTSGSLMDTQYF

D: TRBD1
V: TRBV10-3
J: TRBJ1-1
size: many
DNA: TGTGCCATCACCGGGACAGGGAGGAACACTGAAGCTTTCTTT
CDR3: CAITGTGRNTEAFF

D: TRBD2
V: TRBV5-6
J: TRBJ2-2
size: NA
DNA: TGTGCCAGCAGCTTGCTGGGACCCGGACTAGCGGGAGACACCGGGGAGCTGTTTTTT
CDR3: CASSLLGPGLAGDTGELFF

D: NA
V: TRBV4-1
J: TRBJ2-5
size: NA
DNA: TGCGCCAGCAGACAAACCGACAGAGCCCTCGGGACCCAGTACTTC
CDR3: CASRQTDRALGTQYF

D: TRBD2
V: TRBV7-8
J: TRBJ2-7
size: NA
DNA: TGTGCCAGCAGCACGACTAGCAGTATCGCCCTCGAGCAGTACTTC
CDR3: CASSTTSSIALEQYF

D: NA
V: TRBV20-1
J: TRBJ1-5
size: many
DNA: TGCAGTGCTAGAGATCTGGACGCCTTCCAAGCCCAGCATTTT
CDR3: CSARDLDAFQAQHF

D: TRBD1
V: TRBV30
J: TRBJ1-2
size: many
DNA: TGTGCCTGGAGACCACAGGGGCGCTATGGCTACACCTTC
CDR3: CAWRPQGRYGYTF

D: NA
V: TRBV10-3
J: TRBJ2-7
size: few
DNA: TGTGCCATCAGTGAATCTAGTCAGGCCGAGCAGTACTTC
CDR3: CAISESSQAEQYF

D: NA
V: TRBV20-1
J: TRBJ2-5
size: few
DNA: TGCAGTGCTAGTCGTTTAGGGGCGTATTCGGGGACCCAGTACTTC
CDR3: CSASRLGAYSGTQYF

D: NA
V: TRBV28
J: TRBJ2-2
size: many
DNA: TGTGCCAGCACTCCGCCCCTTTTGAACACCGGGGAGCTGTTTTTT
CDR3: CASTPPLLNTGELFF

D: TRBD1
V: TRBV27
J: TRBJ2-1
size: NA
DNA: TGTGCCAGCACCGCACAGGGGGCCACCTACAATGAGCAGTTCTTC
CDR3: CASTAQGATYNEQFF

D: TRBD2
V: TRBV20-1
J: TRBJ2-5
size: few
DNA: TGCAGTGCTTCCGGGACTAGCGGGGGCGCACAAGAGACCCAGTACTTC
CDR3: CSASGTSGGAQETQYF

D: NA
V: TRBV12-3/TRBV12-4
J: TRBJ1-6
size: few
DNA: TGTGCCAGCAGTTTTGGAGCTTTCAGGCATGATGGATCACCCCTCCACTTT
CDR3: CASSFGAFRHDGSPLHF

D: NA
V: TRBV4-3
J: TRBJ2-6
size: many
DNA: TGCGCCAGCAGCCAAGGATGGTCGTCACTCTCTGGGGCCAACGTCCTGACTTTC
CDR3: CASSQGWSSLSGANVLTF

D: TRBD2
V: TRBV11-3
J: TRBJ2-2
size: NA
DNA: TGTGCCAGCAGCGCCCGAGGACTAGCGGACAACACCGGGGAGCTGTTTTTT
CDR3: CASSARGLADNTGELFF

D: TRBD2
V: TRBV11-2
J: TRBJ2-5
size: few
DNA: TGTGCCAGCATCCCGAGCGGGGAGGGGACCCAGTACTTC
CDR3: CASIPSGEGTQYF

D: TRBD1
V: TRBV12-3/TRBV12-4
J: TRBJ1-4
size: NA
DNA: TGTGCCAGCAGTCTTCGACAGGGAGCAACTAATGAAAAACTGTTTTTT
CDR3: CASSLRQGATNEKLFF

D: NA
V: TRBV19
J: TRBJ2-3
size: few
DNA: TGTGCCAGTAGGAGTCCCAGAACGCAGTATTTT
CDR3: CASRSPRTQYF

D: NA
V: TRBV10-3
J: TRBJ2-2
size: many
DNA: TGTGCCATCAGGGGGGCAACAGGGATGGGTAAAACCGGGGAGCTGTTTTTT
CDR3: CAIRGATGMGKTGELFF

D: NA
V: TRBV7-6
J: TRBJ2-3
size: few
DNA: TGTGCCAGCAGCTCCAGGGGGAGGGCAGATACGCAGTATTTT
CDR3: CASSSRGRADTQYF

D: NA
V: TRBV6-2/TRBV6-3
J: TRBJ2-6
size: few
DNA: TGTGCCAGCATCTTCGATCCCGGCAGTGTTAGCTCTGGGGCCAACGTCCTGACTTTC
CDR3: CASIFDPGSVSSGANVLTF

D: NA
V: TRBV20-1
J: TRBJ2-3
size: NA
DNA: TGCAGTGGTAGCCGATACACAGATACGCATTATTTT
CDR3: CSGSRYTDTHYF

D: NA
V: TRBV20-1
J: TRBJ2-1
size: NA
DNA: TGCAGTGCTAGAGAACGGCAGGCCTACAATGAGCAGTTCTTC
CDR3: CSARERQAYNEQFF

D: NA
V: TRBV20-1
J: TRBJ2-7
size: NA
DNA: TGCAGTGCTAGCGAGGGAAGACAGTACTTC
CDR3: CSASEGRQYF

D: NA
V: TRBV20-1
J: TRBJ2-7
size: few
DNA: TGCAGTGCTAGTATACGGGTACCCTACGAGCAGTACTTC
CDR3: CSASIRVPYEQYF

D: NA
V: TRBV5-1
J: TRBJ2-7
size: many
DNA: TGCGCCAGCAGTCCCACCTTTCAGGCCTTTACACAGGAAGGCGAGCAGTACTTC
CDR3: CASSPTFQAFTQEGEQYF

D: NA
V: TRBV7-9
J: TRBJ2-1
size: few
DNA: TGTGCCAGCGGCGAGGGACCCTACAATGAGCAGTTCTTC
CDR3: CASGEGPYNEQFF

D: NA
V: TRBV5-1
J: TRBJ2-3
size: few
DNA: TGCGCCAGCAGCATGGAGGGGAGCACAGATACGCAGTATTTT
CDR3: CASSMEGSTDTQYF

D: NA
V: TRBV20-1
J: TRBJ2-1
size: many
DNA: TGCAGTGTCATATGGGGGGCCGTCCCTGAGCAGTTCTTC
CDR3: CSVIWGAVPEQFF

D: NA
V: TRBV24-1
J: TRBJ1-1
size: NA
DNA: TGTGCCACCAGTGGACGGTCCGACACTGAAGCTTTCTTT
CDR3: CATSGRSDTEAFF

D: NA
V: TRBV20-1
J: TRBJ1-1
size: NA
DNA: TGCAGTGCTAGGACCTCTAGGCCTGAAGCTTTCTTT
CDR3: CSARTSRPEAFF

D: NA
V: TRBV6-5
J: TRBJ2-7
size: NA
DNA: TGTGCCAGCAGTTACTCCGTCCCAGCCTACGAGCAGTACTTC
CDR3: CASSYSVPAYEQYF

D: NA
V: TRBV5-1
J: TRBJ2-1
size: many
DNA: TGCGCCAGCAGCTTGAACGGTGCGCCAGAGCAGTTCTTC
CDR3: CASSLNGAPEQFF

D: NA
V: TRBV7-9
J: TRBJ2-3
size: NA
DNA: TGTGCCAGCAGCCCGGGACAACTTGTACCTAGCACAGATACGCAGTATTTT
CDR3: CASSPGQLVPSTDTQYF

D: NA
V: TRBV5-1
J: TRBJ2-1
size: NA
DNA: TGCGCCAGCGGGCTGAGCTCCTACAATAAGCAGTTCTTC
CDR3: CASGLSSYNKQFF

D: NA
V: TRBV5-6
J: TRBJ2-3
size: NA
DNA: TGTGCCAGCGGCCCGGGGCTAGCGCTAAACACAGATACGCAGTATTTT
CDR3: CASGPGLALNTDTQYF

D: NA
V: TRBV6-5
J: TRBJ2-1
size: many
DNA: TGTGCCAGCAGTTACTTCCATGAGCAGTTCTTC
CDR3: CASSYFHEQFF

D: NA
V: TRBV10-3
J: TRBJ1-1
size: few
DNA: TGTGCCATCAGCCCTCAGGGGAACACTGAAGCTTTCTTT
CDR3: CAISPQGNTEAFF

D: NA
V: TRBV7-6
J: TRBJ2-2
size: few
DNA: TGTGCCAGCAGCTCGGGGCTCATCCGGACCGGGGAGCTGTTTTTT
CDR3: CASSSGLIRTGELFF

D: NA
V: TRBV10-2
J: TRBJ1-4
size: NA
DNA: TGCGCCAGCGGACAGCGGTCAAATGAAAAACTGTTTTTT
CDR3: CASGQRSNEKLFF

D: TRBD1
V: TRBV25-1
J: TRBJ2-5
size: NA
DNA: TGTGCCAGCAGTCCGGACAGGGGGCTCGGGGAGACCCAGTACTTC
CDR3: CASSPDRGLGETQYF

D: NA
V: TRBV18
J: TRBJ2-7
size: NA
DNA: TGTGCCAGCTCACCATCTCAGCTCATAACCTACGAGCAGTACTTC
CDR3: CASSPSQLITYEQYF

D: TRBD1
V: TRBV11-2
J: TRBJ2-3
size: NA
DNA: TGTGCCAGCAGCCCCCCTGGACAGGGCCAATCGTCGGTACGGTATTTT
CDR3: CASSPPGQGQSSVRYF

D: NA
V: TRBV12-3/TRBV12-4
J: TRBJ1-2
size: NA
DNA: TGTGCCAGCGCCACCAATCTGGGACCTATCTCGCGCTACACCTTC
CDR3: CASATNLGPISRYTF

D: NA
V: TRBV20-1
J: TRBJ1-1
size: NA
DNA: TGCAGTGCTAGCCAGGGTACAATGTATGAAGCTTTCTTT
CDR3: CSASQGTMYEAFF

D: NA
V: TRBV6-2/TRBV6-3
J: TRBJ2-3
size: NA
DNA: TGTGCCAGCAGTTACTCCGCTCTGATAGATACGCAGTATTTT
CDR3: CASSYSALIDTQYF